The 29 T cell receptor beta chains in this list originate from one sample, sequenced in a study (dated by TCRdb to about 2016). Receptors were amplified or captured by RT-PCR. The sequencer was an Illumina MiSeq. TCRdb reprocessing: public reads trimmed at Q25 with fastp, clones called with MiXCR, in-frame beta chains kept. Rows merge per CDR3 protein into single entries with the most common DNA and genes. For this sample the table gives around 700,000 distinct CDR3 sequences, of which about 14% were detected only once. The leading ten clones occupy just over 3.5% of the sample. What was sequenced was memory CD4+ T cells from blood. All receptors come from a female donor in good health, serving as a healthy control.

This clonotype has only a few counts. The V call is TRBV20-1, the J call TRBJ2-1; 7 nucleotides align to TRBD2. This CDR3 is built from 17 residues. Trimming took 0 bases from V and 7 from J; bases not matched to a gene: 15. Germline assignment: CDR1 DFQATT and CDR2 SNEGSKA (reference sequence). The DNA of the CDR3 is TGCAGTGCTAGAGAAGAAGGAGGCGGGAGAGGCGGGAATGAGCAGTTCTTC. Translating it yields CSAREEGGGRGGNEQFF.

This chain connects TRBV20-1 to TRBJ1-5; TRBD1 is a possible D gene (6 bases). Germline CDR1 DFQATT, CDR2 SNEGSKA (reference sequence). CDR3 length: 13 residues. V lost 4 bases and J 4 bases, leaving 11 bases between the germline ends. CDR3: CSAMDSPNQPQHF. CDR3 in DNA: TGCAGTGCTATGGACAGTCCTAATCAGCCCCAGCATTTT.

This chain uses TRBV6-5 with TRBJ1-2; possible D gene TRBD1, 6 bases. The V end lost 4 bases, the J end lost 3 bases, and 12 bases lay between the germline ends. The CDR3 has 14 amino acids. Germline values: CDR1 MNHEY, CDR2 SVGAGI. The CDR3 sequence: CASSSGQRYYGYTF. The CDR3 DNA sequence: TGTGCCAGCAGTTCCGGACAGAGATACTATGGCTACACCTTC.

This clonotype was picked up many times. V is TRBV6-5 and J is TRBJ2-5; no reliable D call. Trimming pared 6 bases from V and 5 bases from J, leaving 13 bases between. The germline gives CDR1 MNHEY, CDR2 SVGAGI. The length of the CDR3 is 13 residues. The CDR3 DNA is TGTGCCAGCAGGGGATTTAGTAGGGAGACCCAGTACTTC. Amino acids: CASRGFSRETQYF.

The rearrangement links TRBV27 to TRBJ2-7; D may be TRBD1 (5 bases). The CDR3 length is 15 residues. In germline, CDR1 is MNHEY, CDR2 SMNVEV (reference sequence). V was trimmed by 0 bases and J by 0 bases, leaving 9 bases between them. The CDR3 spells CASSLSLGPSYEQYF. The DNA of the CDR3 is TGTGCCAGCAGTTTATCCTTGGGGCCCTCCTACGAGCAGTACTTC.

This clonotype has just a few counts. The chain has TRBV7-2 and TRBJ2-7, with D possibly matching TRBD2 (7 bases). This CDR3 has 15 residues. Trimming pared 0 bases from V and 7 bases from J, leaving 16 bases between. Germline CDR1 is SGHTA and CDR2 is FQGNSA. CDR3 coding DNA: TGTGCCAGCAGCTTAGCGGGCCGGGGGGCTAAAGAGCAGTACTTC. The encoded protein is CASSLAGRGAKEQYF.

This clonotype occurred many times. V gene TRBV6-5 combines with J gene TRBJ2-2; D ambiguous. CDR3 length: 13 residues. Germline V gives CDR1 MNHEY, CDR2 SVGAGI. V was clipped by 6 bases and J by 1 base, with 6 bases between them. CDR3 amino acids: CASRRQNTGELFF. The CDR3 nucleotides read TGTGCCAGCAGGCGACAGAACACCGGGGAGCTGTTTTTT.

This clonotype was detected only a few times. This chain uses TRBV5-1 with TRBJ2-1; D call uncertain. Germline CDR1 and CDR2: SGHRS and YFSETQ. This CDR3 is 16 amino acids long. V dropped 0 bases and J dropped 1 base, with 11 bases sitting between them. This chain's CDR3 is CASSLEATASYNEQFF. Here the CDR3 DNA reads TGCGCCAGCAGCTTGGAAGCGACCGCTTCCTACAATGAGCAGTTCTTC.

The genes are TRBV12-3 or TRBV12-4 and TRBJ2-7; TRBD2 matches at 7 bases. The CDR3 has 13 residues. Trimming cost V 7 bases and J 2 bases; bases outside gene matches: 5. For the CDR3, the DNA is TGTGCCAGCACCCGGGAGGTTACCTACGAGCAGTACTTC. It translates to CASTREVTYEQYF.

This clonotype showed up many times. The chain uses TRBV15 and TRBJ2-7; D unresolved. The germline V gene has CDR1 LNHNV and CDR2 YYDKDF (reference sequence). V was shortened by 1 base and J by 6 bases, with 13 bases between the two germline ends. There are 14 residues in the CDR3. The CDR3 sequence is CATSRGEGLPEQYF. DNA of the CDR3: TGTGCCACCAGCAGAGGAGAAGGGCTTCCCGAGCAGTACTTC.

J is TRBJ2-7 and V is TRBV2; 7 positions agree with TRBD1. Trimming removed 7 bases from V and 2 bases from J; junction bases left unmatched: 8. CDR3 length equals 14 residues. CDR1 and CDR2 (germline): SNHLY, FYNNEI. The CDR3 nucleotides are TGTGCCAGCAACTTTCAGGGGGACACCTACGAGCAGTACTTC. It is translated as CASNFQGDTYEQYF.

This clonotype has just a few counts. CDR3 amino acids: CASRSAGTGGETQYF. CDR3 coding DNA: TGTGCCAGCAGGTCAGCCGGGACAGGGGGAGAGACCCAGTACTTC. This sequence joins TRBV28 and TRBJ2-5; 11 bases fit TRBD1. Germline lookup yields CDR1 MDHEN and CDR2 SYDVKM. Trimming took 6 bases from V and 4 from J; bases not matched to a gene: 7. The CDR3 spans 15 residues.

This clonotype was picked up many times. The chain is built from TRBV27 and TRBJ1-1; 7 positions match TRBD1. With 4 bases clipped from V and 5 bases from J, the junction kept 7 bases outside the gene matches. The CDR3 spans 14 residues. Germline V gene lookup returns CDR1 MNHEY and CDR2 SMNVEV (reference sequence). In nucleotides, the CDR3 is TGTGCCAGCAGTTCCATGACAGGGAGAACTGAAGCTTTCTTT. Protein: CASSSMTGRTEAFF.

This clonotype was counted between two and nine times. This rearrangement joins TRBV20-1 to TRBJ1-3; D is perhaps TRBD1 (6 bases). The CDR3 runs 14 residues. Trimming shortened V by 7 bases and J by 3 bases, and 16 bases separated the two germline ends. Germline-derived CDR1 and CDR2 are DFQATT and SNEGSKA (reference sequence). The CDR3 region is CSVSRGASGNTIYF. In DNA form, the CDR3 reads TGCAGTGTCTCGAGGGGGGCAAGTGGAAACACCATATATTTT.

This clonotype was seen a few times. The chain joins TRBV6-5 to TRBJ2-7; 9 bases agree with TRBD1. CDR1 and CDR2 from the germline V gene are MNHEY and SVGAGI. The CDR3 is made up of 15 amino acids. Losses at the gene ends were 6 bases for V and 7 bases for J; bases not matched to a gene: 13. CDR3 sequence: CASRTPTGGGEEQYF. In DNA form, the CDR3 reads TGTGCCAGCAGGACCCCTACAGGGGGCGGGGAGGAGCAGTACTTC.

In DNA form, the CDR3 reads TGCAGTGCTAGAGATAGACTAGCGGTGGCCACAGATACGCAGTATTTT. It encodes CSARDRLAVATDTQYF. This chain links TRBV20-1 with TRBJ2-3; TRBD2 aligns across 9 bases. The J segment lost 2 bases and the V segment lost 0 bases, leaving 6 bases of the junction unmatched. This CDR3 is 16 amino acids long. The germline CDR1 and CDR2 sequences are DFQATT and SNEGSKA (reference sequence).

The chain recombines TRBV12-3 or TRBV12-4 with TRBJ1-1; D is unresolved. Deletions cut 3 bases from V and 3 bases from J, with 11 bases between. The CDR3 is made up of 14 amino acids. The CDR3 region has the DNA TGTGCCAGCAGTTTTGTCAGATCGGACACTGAAGCTTTCTTT. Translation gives CASSFVRSDTEAFF.

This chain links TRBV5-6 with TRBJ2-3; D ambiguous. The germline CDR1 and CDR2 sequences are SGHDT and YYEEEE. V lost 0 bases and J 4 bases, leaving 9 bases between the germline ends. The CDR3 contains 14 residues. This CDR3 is CASSLARIADTQYF. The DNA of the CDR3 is TGTGCCAGCAGCTTGGCTCGAATAGCAGATACGCAGTATTTT.

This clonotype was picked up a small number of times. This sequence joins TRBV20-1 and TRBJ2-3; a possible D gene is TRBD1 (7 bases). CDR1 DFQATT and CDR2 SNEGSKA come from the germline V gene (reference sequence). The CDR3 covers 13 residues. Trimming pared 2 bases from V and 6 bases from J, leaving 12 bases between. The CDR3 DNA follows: TGCAGTGCTAGAATGGCAGGGGGGGATACGCAGTATTTT. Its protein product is CSARMAGGDTQYF.

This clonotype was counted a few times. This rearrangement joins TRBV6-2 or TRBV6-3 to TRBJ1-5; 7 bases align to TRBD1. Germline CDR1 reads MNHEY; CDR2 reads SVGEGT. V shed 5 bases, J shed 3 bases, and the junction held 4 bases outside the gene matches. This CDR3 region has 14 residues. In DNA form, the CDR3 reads TGTGCCAGCAGTCAGGACAGGTTCAATCAGCCCCAGCATTTT. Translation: CASSQDRFNQPQHF.

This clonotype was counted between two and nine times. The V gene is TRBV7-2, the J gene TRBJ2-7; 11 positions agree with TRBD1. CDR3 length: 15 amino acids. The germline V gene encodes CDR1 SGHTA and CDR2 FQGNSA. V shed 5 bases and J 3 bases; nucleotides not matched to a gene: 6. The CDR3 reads CASSRAGTGGYEQYF. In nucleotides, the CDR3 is TGTGCCAGCAGCCGGGCCGGGACAGGGGGCTACGAGCAGTACTTC. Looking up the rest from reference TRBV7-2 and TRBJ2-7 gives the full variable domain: GAGVSQSPSNKVTEKGKDVELRCDPISGHTALYWYRQSLGQGLEFLIYFQGNSAPDKSGLPSDRFSAERTGGSVSTLTIQRTQQEDSAVYLCASSRAGTGGYEQYFGPGTRLTVT.

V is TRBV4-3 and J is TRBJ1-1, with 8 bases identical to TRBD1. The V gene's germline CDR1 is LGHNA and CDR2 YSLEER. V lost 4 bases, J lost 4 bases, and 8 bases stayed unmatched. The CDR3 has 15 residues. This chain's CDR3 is CASSRQADRATEAFF. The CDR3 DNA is TGCGCCAGCAGCCGTCAAGCGGACAGGGCCACTGAAGCTTTCTTT.

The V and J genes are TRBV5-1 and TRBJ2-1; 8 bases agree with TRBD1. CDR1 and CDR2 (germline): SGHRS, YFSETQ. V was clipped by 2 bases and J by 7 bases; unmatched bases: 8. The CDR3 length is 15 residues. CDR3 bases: TGCGCCAGCAGCTTACAGGGGGTCATGGGGAATGAGCAGTTCTTC. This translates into CASSLQGVMGNEQFF.

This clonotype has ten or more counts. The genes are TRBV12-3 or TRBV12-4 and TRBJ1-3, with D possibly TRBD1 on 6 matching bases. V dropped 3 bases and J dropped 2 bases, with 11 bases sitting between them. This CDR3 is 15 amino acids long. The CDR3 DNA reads TGTGCCAGCAGTTTCGCGGGGGCGCCTGGAAACACCATATATTTT. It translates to CASSFAGAPGNTIYF.

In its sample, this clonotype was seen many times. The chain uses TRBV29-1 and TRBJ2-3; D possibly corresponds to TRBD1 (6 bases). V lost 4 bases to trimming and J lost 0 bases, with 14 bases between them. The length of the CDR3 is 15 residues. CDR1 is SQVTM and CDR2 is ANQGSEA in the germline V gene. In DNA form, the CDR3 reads TGCAGCGTTGTAAAGGGTCAGGGGAGCACAGATACGCAGTATTTT. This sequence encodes CSVVKGQGSTDTQYF.

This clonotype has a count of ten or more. This CDR3 reads CSVEWSRGETQYF. Here the CDR3 DNA reads TGCAGCGTTGAATGGTCGCGAGGAGAGACCCAGTACTTC. The chain links TRBV29-1 to TRBJ2-5, with D uncertain. CDR1 and CDR2 (germline): SQVTM, ANQGSEA. The CDR3 totals 13 residues. V lost 2 bases and J 4 bases, leaving 11 bases between the germline ends.

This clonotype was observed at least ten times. CDR3 sequence reads: CSAIRTAALAKNIQYF. The CDR3 bases are TGCAGTGCTATCCGGACAGCCGCCTTAGCCAAAAACATTCAGTACTTC. The chain is built from TRBV20-1 and TRBJ2-4; D is perhaps TRBD1 (6 bases). CDR1 DFQATT and CDR2 SNEGSKA come from the germline V gene (reference sequence). This CDR3 is 16 amino acids long. Trimming removed 4 bases at V and 0 bases at J, with 16 bases between.

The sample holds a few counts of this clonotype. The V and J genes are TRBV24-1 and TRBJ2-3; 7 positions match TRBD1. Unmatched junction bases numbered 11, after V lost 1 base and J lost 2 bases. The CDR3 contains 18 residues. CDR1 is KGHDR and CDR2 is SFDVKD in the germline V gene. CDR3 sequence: CATSDLGAGDSSTDTQYF. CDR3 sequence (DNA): TGTGCCACCAGTGATTTAGGGGCAGGGGACAGTTCCACAGATACGCAGTATTTT.

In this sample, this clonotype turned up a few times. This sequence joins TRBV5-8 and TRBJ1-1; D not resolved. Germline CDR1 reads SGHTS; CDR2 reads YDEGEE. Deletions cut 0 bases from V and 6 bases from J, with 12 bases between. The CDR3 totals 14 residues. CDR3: CASSLEMGIAEAFF. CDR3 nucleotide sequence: TGTGCCAGCAGCTTGGAGATGGGTATCGCTGAAGCTTTCTTT.